These 27 T cell receptor beta chains share one sample of origin, sequenced in a study of T cell responses to AZD1222 COVID-19 vaccine. Sequenced by immunoSEQ multiplex PCR; TCRdb stores in-frame clones only, minus some. The sample consists of 110,000 to 150,000 clones, 90% to 95% of them appearing once. The starting material was peripheral blood, obtained on day 0 of AZD1222 vaccination. These receptors were obtained from an adult in good health.

The genes are TRBV6-6 and TRBJ1-1, with D unclear. The CDR3 loop spans 13 amino acids. Germline CDR1 and CDR2: MNHNY and SVGAGI (reference sequence). Trimming removed 4 bases from V and 5 bases from J, with 11 bases in between. The DNA of the CDR3 is TGTGCCAGCAGTTCGTTACGGGGTACTGAAGCTTTCTTT. It is translated as CASSSLRGTEAFF.

The rearrangement joins TRBV6-6 to TRBJ2-7; D might be TRBD1 (5 bases). The CDR3 consists of 13 residues. CDR1 is MNHNY and CDR2 is SVGAGI in the germline V gene (reference sequence). The V and J ends lost 5 bases and 3 bases respectively, with 11 bases between them. The CDR3: CASSRQIYYEQYF. The CDR3 bases are TGTGCCAGCAGTCGACAGATTTACTACGAGCAGTACTTC.

The chain couples TRBV18 to TRBJ2-7, with no clear D. V lost 1 base, J lost 0 bases, and 4 bases lay in between. The CDR3 runs 13 residues. Germline V gene sequence: CDR1 KGHSH, CDR2 LQKENI. CDR3 loop: CASSPQPSYEQYF. The CDR3 DNA reads as TGTGCCAGCTCACCACAACCCTCCTACGAGCAGTACTTC. Full variable domain (remainder filled in from reference TRBV18 and TRBJ2-7): NAGVMQNPRHLVRRRGQEARLRCSPMKGHSHVYWYRQLPEEGLKFMVYLQKENIIDESGMPKERFSAEFPKEGPSILRIQQVVRGDSAAYFCASSPQPSYEQYFGPGTRLTVT.

The chain has TRBV5-1 and TRBJ1-1, with D unresolved. CDR1 is SGHRS and CDR2 is YFSETQ in the germline V gene. V lost 2 bases and J lost 4, with 9 bases in between. CDR3 length: 13 residues. The CDR3 nucleotides read TGCGCCAGCAGCTTTATGGAGGGCACTGAAGCTTTCTTT. Protein: CASSFMEGTEAFF.

The chain joins TRBV27 to TRBJ1-2; 9 nucleotides line up with TRBD1. The CDR3 covers 14 residues. CDR1 and CDR2 (germline): MNHEY, SMNVEV (reference sequence). V was pared by 6 bases and J by 4 bases, with 6 bases of the junction left unmatched. CDR3 region: CASRRTGVLYGYTF. The DNA for the CDR3 is TGTGCCAGCAGAAGGACAGGGGTCCTCTATGGCTACACCTTC.

Written as DNA, the CDR3 is TGCAGCGTTGATGGACAGGGTGTGGACACTGAAGCTTTCTTT. Protein product: CSVDGQGVDTEAFF. The chain recombines TRBV29-1 with TRBJ1-1, with TRBD1 matching 8 bases. Germline V gene lookup returns CDR1 SQVTM and CDR2 ANQGSEA. V dropped 3 bases and J dropped 3; count of bases not matched to a gene: 6. The CDR3 extends over 14 amino acids.

V gene TRBV9 combines with J gene TRBJ2-2; tentatively, D is TRBD1 (5 bases). V was clipped by 4 bases and J by 4 bases, with 20 bases between them. Germline loops: CDR1 SGDLS, CDR2 YYNGEE. The CDR3 runs 17 residues. CDR3 sequence reads: CASSLEAPTRVTGELFF. CDR3 in DNA: TGTGCCAGCAGCTTAGAGGCCCCCACCAGGGTCACCGGGGAGCTGTTTTTT.

This clone showed up just a few times. This chain uses TRBV7-8 with TRBJ2-5; 13 bases line up with TRBD2. CDR1 is SGHVS and CDR2 is FQNEAQ in the germline V gene. With V trimmed by 6 bases and J by 5 bases, 9 bases remained unmatched. This CDR3 is built from 16 residues. This CDR3 reads CASRRTSGSRWETQYF. The CDR3 DNA sequence: TGTGCCAGCAGGCGGACTAGCGGGAGTAGGTGGGAGACCCAGTACTTC.

The V call is TRBV7-2, the J call TRBJ1-2, with D perhaps matching TRBD1 (6 bases). The CDR3 is 17 amino acids. Trimming pared 1 base from V and 1 base from J, leaving 16 bases between. Per the germline V gene, CDR1 is SGHTA and CDR2 is FQGNSA. The CDR3 protein is CASSLVGGQLFNYGYTF. Here the CDR3 DNA reads TGTGCCAGCAGCTTAGTAGGCGGACAGCTCTTTAACTATGGCTACACCTTC.

This rearrangement joins TRBV5-4 to TRBJ2-7; possibly TRBD1 for D (5 bases). This CDR3 region has 13 residues. V gave up 0 bases and J gave up 1 base, with 5 bases separating them. Germline CDR1 is SGHNT and CDR2 is YYREEE (reference sequence). CDR3 in amino acids: CASSLGQSYEQYF. In DNA form, the CDR3 reads TGTGCCAGCAGCTTGGGACAGTCCTACGAGCAGTACTTC.

In DNA form, the CDR3 reads TGCGCCAGCAGCTCTAACGTCCCCACAGCTAGCACAGATACGCAGTATTTT. It specifies CASSSNVPTASTDTQYF. The chain carries TRBV5-1 and TRBJ2-3, with D unclear. Germline CDR1 reads SGHRS; CDR2 reads YFSETQ. The CDR3 covers 17 residues. V was clipped by 3 bases and J by 0 bases, with 17 bases between them.

The chain uses TRBV7-6 and TRBJ2-5, with D possibly matching TRBD1 (6 bases). This CDR3 spans 14 amino acids. The germline CDR1 and CDR2 sequences are SGHVS and FNYEAQ. V lost 4 bases and J lost 3, with 12 bases in between. CDR3 nucleotides: TGTGCCAGCAGCTCCCCGGACAGAAAAGAGACCCAGTACTTC. It codes for CASSSPDRKETQYF.

This chain joins TRBV5-4 and TRBJ2-7; a possible D gene is TRBD2 (5 bases). V was shortened by 2 bases and J by 6 bases, with 9 bases between the two germline ends. Germline loops: CDR1 SGHNT, CDR2 YYREEE (reference sequence). This CDR3 region has 12 residues. DNA of the CDR3: TGTGCCAGCAGCTTCGGGGATGGCGAGCAGTACTTC. This encodes CASSFGDGEQYF. The whole variable domain, filled in from reference TRBV5-4 and TRBJ2-7, reads ETGVTQSPTHLIKTRGQQVTLRCSSQSGHNTVSWYQQALGQGPQFIFQYYREEENGRGNFPPRFSGLQFPNYSSELNVNALELDDSALYLCASSFGDGEQYFGPGTRLTVT.

This clone came up once. V gene TRBV7-8 combines with J gene TRBJ2-1, with 8 positions matching TRBD2. The CDR3 sequence is 17 residues long. Germline assignment: CDR1 SGHVS and CDR2 FQNEAQ. With 5 bases clipped from V and 7 bases from J, the junction kept 16 bases outside the gene matches. CDR3 in amino acids: CASSPKGLLAARNEQFF. The DNA of the CDR3 is TGTGCCAGCAGCCCAAAGGGGTTACTAGCGGCACGGAATGAGCAGTTCTTC.

This clone was seen only once. V and J are TRBV7-3 and TRBJ2-7; perhaps D is TRBD1 or TRBD2 (5 bases each). The germline V and J ends were trimmed by 10 bases and 4 bases, with 11 bases remaining between them. The CDR3 is 11 amino acids. CDR1 SGHTA and CDR2 FQGTGA come from the germline V gene. The CDR3 nucleotides read TGTGCCACCGGGACCTCATACGAGCAGTACTTC. It is translated as CATGTSYEQYF.

V gene TRBV10-2 combines with J gene TRBJ1-1; TRBD1 is a possible D gene (6 bases). V shed 0 bases and J shed 8 bases, with 16 bases lying between them. Looked up from germline, CDR1 is WSHSY and CDR2 is SAAADI. This CDR3 has 15 amino acids. The CDR3 nucleotides read TGCGCCAGCAGTGAGTCCCAGGGTTGGGGGGGCGAAGCTTTCTTT. Its translation: CASSESQGWGGEAFF.

The chain employs TRBV11-2 and TRBJ1-3; D is uncertain. The germline V and J ends were trimmed by 1 base and 0 bases, with 7 bases remaining between them. This CDR3 is 15 amino acids long. Germline assignment: CDR1 SGHAT and CDR2 FQNNGV. Written as DNA, the CDR3 is TGTGCCAGCAGCTTAGGTACCCGCTCTGGAAACACCATATATTTT. Residues: CASSLGTRSGNTIYF.

This chain uses TRBV12-5 with TRBJ2-7, with D possibly being TRBD1 (5 bases). The V end was cut by 8 bases, the J end by 5 bases, with 10 bases between. Germline assignment: CDR1 LGHNT and CDR2 FRNRAP. The CDR3 runs 11 residues. CDR3 in DNA: TGTGCTAGTCGAGAAGGGGACGAGCAGTACTTC. It codes for CASREGDEQYF. Full variable domain (rest looked up from reference TRBV12-5 and TRBJ2-7): DARVTQTPRHKVTEMGQEVTMRCQPILGHNTVFWYRQTMMQGLELLAYFRNRAPLDDSGMPKDRFSAEMPDATLATLKIQPSEPRDSAVYFCASREGDEQYFGPGTRLTVT.

The chain recombines TRBV7-8 with TRBJ2-5, with 7 bases matching TRBD1. From germline, CDR1 is SGHVS and CDR2 FQNEAQ. The V and J ends lost 2 bases and 5 bases, in that order; junction bases with no gene match: 2. The length of the CDR3 is 13 residues. CDR3: CASSLRGRETQYF. Written as DNA, the CDR3 is TGTGCCAGCAGCTTAAGGGGGCGGGAGACCCAGTACTTC. Full variable domain (missing parts from reference TRBV7-8 and TRBJ2-5): GAGVSQSPRYKVAKRGQDVALRCDPISGHVSLFWYQQALGQGPEFLTYFQNEAQLDKSGLPSDRFFAERPEGSVSTLKIQRTQQEDSAVYLCASSLRGRETQYFGPGTRLLVL.

This clone came up once. The J gene is TRBJ2-1, the V gene TRBV5-1; TRBD2 might be the D (5 bases). The V and J ends lost 4 bases and 8 bases respectively, with 16 bases between them. Germline loops: CDR1 SGHRS, CDR2 YFSETQ. CDR3 length equals 14 residues. As DNA, the CDR3 is TGCGCCAGCAGCCGAGGAGGACCTGCAGATGAGCAGTTCTTC. Translation: CASSRGGPADEQFF.

This clone occurred a few times. The rearrangement joins TRBV6-5 to TRBJ1-1; no clear D. The CDR3 totals 15 residues. V was trimmed by 4 bases and J by 5 bases, leaving 17 bases between them. Germline assignment: CDR1 MNHEY and CDR2 SVGAGI. CDR3 amino acids: CASSSPWTGATEAFF. The CDR3 DNA follows: TGTGCCAGCAGTTCCCCTTGGACGGGAGCGACTGAAGCTTTCTTT.

This clone has a single count. This chain connects TRBV7-9 to TRBJ1-2, with 9 bases fitting TRBD1. V dropped 5 bases and J dropped 4; count of bases not matched to a gene: 8. Germline V gene data show CDR1 as SEHNR and CDR2 as FQNEAQ (reference sequence). The CDR3 totals 15 residues. The CDR3 loop reads CASSIGTGYGYGYTF. CDR3 DNA: TGTGCCAGCAGCATCGGGACAGGGTACGGCTATGGCTACACCTTC.

This clone has a single count. The chain is built from TRBV19 and TRBJ2-7; no clear D. This CDR3 has 15 residues. V was pared by 7 bases and J by 2 bases, with 18 bases between. In germline, CDR1 is LNHDA, CDR2 SQIVND (reference sequence). CDR3 in amino acids: CASMGKIAGTYEQYF. The CDR3 nucleotides are TGTGCCAGTATGGGAAAAATAGCAGGAACCTACGAGCAGTACTTC. Full variable domain (remainder filled in from reference TRBV19 and TRBJ2-7): DGGITQSPKYLFRKEGQNVTLSCEQNLNHDAMYWYRQDPGQGLRLIYYSQIVNDFQKGDIAEGYSVSREKKESFPLTVTSAQKNPTAFYLCASMGKIAGTYEQYFGPGTRLTVT.

The V gene is TRBV3-1 (or the pseudogene TRBV3-2), the J gene TRBJ1-6, with a tentative D call TRBD1 (6 bases). The germline V and J ends were trimmed by 2 bases and 7 bases, with 12 bases remaining between them. This CDR3 region has 15 residues. Germline CDR1 is LGHDT and CDR2 is YNNKEL (reference sequence). In DNA, the CDR3 is TGTGCCAGCAGCCAATGGGGAACAGGGAATTCACCCCTCCACTTT. Amino acid sequence: CASSQWGTGNSPLHF.

This sequence joins TRBV5-6 and TRBJ2-2; TRBD1 aligns across 12 bases. Trimming took 3 bases from V and 10 from J; bases not matched to a gene: 10. Germline values: CDR1 SGHDT, CDR2 YYEEEE. The CDR3 contains 16 residues. The CDR3 here is CASSSAGTGGMEELFF. The CDR3 coding sequence is TGTGCCAGCAGCTCAGCAGGGACAGGGGGCATGGAGGAGCTGTTTTTT.

This chain joins TRBV3-1 (or the pseudogene TRBV3-2) and TRBJ2-1; 9 bases line up with TRBD1. J lost 6 bases, V lost 8 bases, and 5 bases had no gene match. The CDR3 covers 13 residues. Per germline, CDR1 LGHDT and CDR2 YNNKEL (reference sequence). CDR3 residues: CASRPTGGNEQFF. In DNA, the CDR3 is TGTGCCAGCCGCCCGACAGGGGGCAATGAGCAGTTCTTC.

The chain couples TRBV15 to TRBJ2-6, with 8 bases that match TRBD1. V dropped 1 base and J dropped 4; count of bases not matched to a gene: 6. The CDR3 totals 17 residues. Germline values: CDR1 LNHNV, CDR2 YYDKDF (reference sequence). The CDR3 is CATSRAGGFGGANVLTF. The CDR3 bases are TGTGCCACCAGCAGAGCAGGGGGCTTCGGAGGGGCCAACGTCCTGACTTTC.